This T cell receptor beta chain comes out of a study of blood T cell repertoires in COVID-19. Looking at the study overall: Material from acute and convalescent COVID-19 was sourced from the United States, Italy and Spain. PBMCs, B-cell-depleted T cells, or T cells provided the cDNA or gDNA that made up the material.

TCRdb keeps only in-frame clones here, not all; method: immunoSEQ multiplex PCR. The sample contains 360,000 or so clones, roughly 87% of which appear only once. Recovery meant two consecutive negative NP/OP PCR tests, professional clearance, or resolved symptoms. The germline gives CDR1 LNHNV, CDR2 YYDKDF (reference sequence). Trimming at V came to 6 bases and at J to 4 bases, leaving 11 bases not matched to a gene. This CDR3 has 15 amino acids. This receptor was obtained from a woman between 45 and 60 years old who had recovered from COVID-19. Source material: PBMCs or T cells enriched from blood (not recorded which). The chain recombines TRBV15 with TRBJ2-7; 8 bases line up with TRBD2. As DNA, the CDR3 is TGTGCCACCAGTCAGGAGCGGGGGAGATTTTACGAGCAGTACTTC. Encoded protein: CATSQERGRFYEQYF.